This TCR beta chain was identified during a study of blood T cell repertoires in COVID-19. Trimming pared 4 bases from V and 8 bases from J, leaving 17 bases between. The length of the CDR3 is 15 residues. Germline V CDR1 and CDR2: MGHRA, YSYEKL. This clone came up many times. The protocol was immunoSEQ multiplex PCR, while the TCRdb copy is restricted to in-frame clones and leaves out a portion. The profile covers over 70,000 clones, with roughly four fifths appearing a single time and 8.5% to 12% taken by the ten largest. This clonotype was sampled from a man in his fifties or sixties with acute or convalescent COVID-19. The material sequenced was peripheral blood. The rearrangement joins TRBV4-1 to TRBJ1-4; perhaps TRBD1 as D (5 bases). The CDR3 bases are TGCGCCAGCAGCCGAGAAGGAGGGGTCAGGGAAAAACTGTTTTTT. Translation gives CASSREGGVREKLFF.